This T cell receptor beta chain was found in a study of CD8 T cells in Susac syndrome. Germline V CDR1 and CDR2: KGHSH, LQKENI. The ends lost 4 bases at V and 8 bases at J; junction bases unmatched: 8. The CDR3 consists of 14 residues. Reverse transcription of about 0.45 to 1 ug RNA was performed with random hexamers. A multiplex approach, immunoSEQ multiplex PCR, amplified TCR beta CDR3 across 54 Vbeta and 13 Jbeta. In TCRdb, the immunoSEQ multiplex PCR reads were re-called with MiXCR into one record per CDR3 protein. The sample lists 200,000 or so distinct CDR3 sequences; 90% to 95% were seen once. Sequencing of TCR beta was undertaken in CD8+ and CD4+ T cells derived from blood. The CD8+ and CD4+ T cells were negatively isolated, with the TEMRA cells enriched by FACS. A remark on this clonotype: Its antigen is not known.

General observations from the study: TCR sequencing and HLA analysis covered a relatively small number of individuals.

The chain couples TRBV18 to TRBJ2-1; TRBD2 matches 7 bases. The clonotype comes from a human donor with multiple sclerosis. The material sequenced was CD4+ T cells from PBMCs. The CDR3 here is CASSLRLAGHEQFF. In DNA form, the CDR3 reads TGTGCCAGCTCACTACGACTAGCTGGCCATGAGCAGTTCTTC. Variable domain in full (rest from reference TRBV18 and TRBJ2-1): NAGVMQNPRHLVRRRGQEARLRCSPMKGHSHVYWYRQLPEEGLKFMVYLQKENIIDESGMPKERFSAEFPKEGPSILRIQQVVRGDSAAYFCASSLRLAGHEQFFGPGTRLTVL.